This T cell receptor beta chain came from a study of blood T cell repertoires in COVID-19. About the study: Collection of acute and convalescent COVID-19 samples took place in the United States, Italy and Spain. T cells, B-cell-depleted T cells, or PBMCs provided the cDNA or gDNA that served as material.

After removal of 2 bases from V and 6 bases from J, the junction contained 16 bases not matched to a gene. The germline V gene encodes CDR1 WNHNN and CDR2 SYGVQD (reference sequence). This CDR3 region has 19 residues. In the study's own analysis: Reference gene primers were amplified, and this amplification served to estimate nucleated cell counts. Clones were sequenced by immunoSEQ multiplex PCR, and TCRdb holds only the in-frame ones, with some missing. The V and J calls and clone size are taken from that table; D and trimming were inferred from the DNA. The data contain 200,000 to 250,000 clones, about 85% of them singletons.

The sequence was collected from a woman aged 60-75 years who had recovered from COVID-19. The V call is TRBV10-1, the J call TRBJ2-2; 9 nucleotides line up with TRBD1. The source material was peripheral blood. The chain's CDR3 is CASSEPEGNRGRIPGELFF. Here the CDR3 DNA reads TGCGCCAGCAGTGAGCCCGAGGGGAACAGGGGGCGGATTCCCGGGGAGCTGTTTTTT.